The entry that follows covers one TCR beta chain sequence. These data originate in a study of blood T cells in healthy people across ages. The trim removed 6 bases at V and 0 bases at J, leaving 5 bases unmatched. The CDR3 runs 16 residues. Germline V gives CDR1 MNHEY, CDR2 SVGEGT. The use of a sample-barcoded 5' primer and a J-beta primer mix characterized a second PCR of about 6 to 11 cycles. MiXCR, run by TCRdb on the 5' RACE reads, gives a single entry per CDR3 protein. Of about 1.4 million distinct CDR3 sequences listed, roughly 60% are singletons. Sequenced sample: blood. The receptor's source is a man between 18 and 35 years old in good health. The chain employs TRBV6-2 or TRBV6-3 and TRBJ2-2; 9 bases are shared with TRBD2. The CDR3 sequence: CASSKAGGANTGELFF. CDR3 nucleotide sequence: TGTGCCAGCAGCAAAGCGGGGGGTGCGAACACCGGGGAGCTGTTTTTT.